The 24 T cell receptor beta chains below all came from one sample that was sequenced in a study of cytomegalovirus exposure and HLA in healthy donors. 13 Jbeta primers and 60 Vbeta primers were used for the PCR. Only in-frame clones appear in the TCRdb table, and some are missing; sequencing was by immunoSEQ multiplex PCR. The sample includes some 91,000 clones, around 77% of them seen just once. The source material was PBMCs. These receptors were collected from a man in his forties in good health and CMV-seronegative.

About this clone: Sequence at one end of the junction differs from germline and may be a read error. The genes are TRBV7-7 and TRBJ2-6; TRBD1 agrees at 8 bases. This CDR3 spans 15 amino acids. Germline CDR1 and CDR2: SSHAT and FNYEAQ (reference sequence). This CDR3 is CASSQTGAGANVLTF. The CDR3, as DNA: TGTGCTAGCAGCCAGACAGGGGCAGGGGCCAACGTCCTGACTTTC.

J is TRBJ1-2 and V is TRBV5-4; D is unclear. Germline CDR1 is SGHNT and CDR2 is YYREEE (reference sequence). This CDR3 is 15 amino acids long. V was pared by 4 bases and J by 8 bases, with 21 bases between. For the CDR3, the DNA is TGTGCCAGCAGCCCGAAGGGCAGCGCGGAGGGAGGCTACACCTTC. It translates to CASSPKGSAEGGYTF.

The chain recombines TRBV19 with TRBJ1-2, with D possibly TRBD1 on 5 matching bases. The germline V gene encodes CDR1 LNHDA and CDR2 SQIVND (reference sequence). The V end lost 3 bases, the J end lost 4 bases, and 15 bases lay between the germline ends. The CDR3 is 15 amino acids. The CDR3 DNA reads as TGTGCCAGTAGTATGGGCATGGGGCCACTCTATGGCTACACCTTC. This gives the protein CASSMGMGPLYGYTF.

The chain combines TRBV11-1 with TRBJ2-3, with D possibly TRBD2 on 6 matching bases. The CDR3 loop spans 16 amino acids. The V end was cut by 5 bases, the J end by 2 bases, with 17 bases between. CDR1 is SGHAT, CDR2 FQDESV, per germline (reference sequence). CDR3 sequence (DNA): TGTGCCAGCAGCCCCAGGTCTCGGGGGTCCACAGATACGCAGTATTTT. The encoded protein is CASSPRSRGSTDTQYF.

This clone was detected a few times. This chain links TRBV10-3 with TRBJ2-3; D may be TRBD1 (6 bases). Per germline, CDR1 ENHRY and CDR2 SYGVKD. V lost 6 bases, J lost 0 bases, and 10 bases lay in between. The CDR3 is 14 residues long. The CDR3 DNA sequence: TGTGCCATCAGCCCAGGGGCGAGCACAGATACGCAGTATTTT. Its translation: CAISPGASTDTQYF.

J is TRBJ1-4 and V is TRBV6-1; no definite D call. Germline V gene sequence: CDR1 MNHNS, CDR2 SASEGT. V was pared by 6 bases and J by 7 bases, with 15 bases between. CDR3 length: 14 amino acids. The CDR3: CASRAGSGTEKLFF. The CDR3 DNA reads as TGTGCCAGCAGGGCCGGGAGCGGCACTGAAAAACTGTTTTTT.

This chain joins TRBV10-1 and TRBJ2-1, with D possibly TRBD2 on 5 matching bases. V lost 5 bases and J 10 bases, leaving 12 bases between the germline ends. CDR1 WNHNN and CDR2 SYGVQD come from the germline V gene (reference sequence). The CDR3 contains 12 residues. CDR3 nucleotide sequence: TGCGCCAGCAGTACTAGGAGCGGAGAGCAGTTCTTC. Residues: CASSTRSGEQFF.

In its sample, this clone was seen a few times. J is TRBJ2-2 and V is TRBV10-2, with 10 bases that match TRBD1. The CDR3 length is 17 residues. Germline CDR1 reads WSHSY; CDR2 reads SAAADI. V dropped 7 bases and J dropped 0; count of bases not matched to a gene: 8. The CDR3 here is CASNRDRGPANTGELFF. The CDR3 bases are TGCGCCAGCAACCGGGACAGGGGACCCGCGAACACCGGGGAGCTGTTTTTT.

The chain recombines TRBV5-1 with TRBJ2-2, with D perhaps TRBD2 (6 bases). V gave up 7 bases and J gave up 3 bases, with 16 bases separating them. Germline V gives CDR1 SGHRS, CDR2 YFSETQ. The CDR3 covers 15 residues. The CDR3 is CASAPLWEDTGELFF. The CDR3 coding sequence is TGCGCCAGCGCTCCTCTATGGGAGGACACCGGGGAGCTGTTTTTT.

The chain employs TRBV6-5 and TRBJ2-7, with a possible D match to TRBD1 (6 bases). The germline V and J ends were trimmed by 8 bases and 4 bases, with 15 bases remaining between them. Germline CDR1 and CDR2: MNHEY and SVGAGI. The CDR3 runs 13 residues. The CDR3 loop reads CASQRLGGYEQYF. CDR3 DNA: TGTGCCAGCCAGCGGCTAGGGGGATACGAGCAGTACTTC.

This clone was seen a few times. The chain links TRBV7-7 to TRBJ2-2; weak D call: TRBD1 (6 bases). V gave up 5 bases and J gave up 7 bases, with 11 bases separating them. Germline CDR1 SSHAT, CDR2 FNYEAQ (reference sequence). The CDR3 has 13 amino acids. CDR3 DNA: TGTGCCAGCAGCCGGGACAATGGCGGGGAGCTGTTTTTT. Protein sequence: CASSRDNGGELFF.

This clone was observed a handful of times. The V and J genes are TRBV14 and TRBJ2-3, with D unclear. The germline CDR1 and CDR2 sequences are SGHDN and FVKESK. The CDR3 is 15 residues long. Trimming pared 0 bases from V and 0 bases from J, leaving 7 bases between. CDR3 sequence reads: CASSQDRPSTDTQYF. DNA of the CDR3: TGTGCCAGCAGCCAAGACAGGCCTAGCACAGATACGCAGTATTTT.

This clone was recorded once. This chain uses TRBV9 with TRBJ1-2; D not resolved. From germline, CDR1 is SGDLS and CDR2 YYNGEE. The CDR3 is made up of 15 amino acids. V lost 0 bases and J 2 bases, leaving 11 bases between the germline ends. The CDR3 DNA is TGTGCCAGCAGCGTAGCCGTGGCTCCGAACTATGGCTACACCTTC. Residues: CASSVAVAPNYGYTF.

The chain is built from TRBV19 and TRBJ2-6; 7 bases map to TRBD1. Germline V CDR1 and CDR2: LNHDA, SQIVND (reference sequence). V was pared by 2 bases and J by 2 bases, with 3 bases of the junction left unmatched. The CDR3 extends over 16 amino acids. The CDR3 DNA reads TGTGCCAGTAGTATATGGCAGGGGGCTGGGGCCAACGTCCTGACTTTC. Amino acid sequence: CASSIWQGAGANVLTF.

The V call is TRBV10-3, the J call TRBJ1-2; 10 nucleotides match TRBD1. Germline lookup yields CDR1 ENHRY and CDR2 SYGVKD. The V and J ends lost 10 bases and 2 bases, in that order; junction bases with no gene match: 10. The CDR3 contains 15 residues. The CDR3 spells CATREEDRGNYGYTF. CDR3 coding DNA: TGTGCCACAAGAGAGGAGGACAGGGGGAACTATGGCTACACCTTC.

The chain is built from TRBV5-1 and TRBJ1-1, with D tentatively TRBD1 (6 bases). Trimming shortened V by 5 bases and J by 0 bases, and 11 bases separated the two germline ends. CDR1 and CDR2 from the germline V gene are SGHRS and YFSETQ. This CDR3 is built from 14 residues. The CDR3 nucleotides read TGCGCCAGCAGAGTGGACAGCCTGAACACTGAAGCTTTCTTT. Translation: CASRVDSLNTEAFF. Supplemented by reference TRBV5-1 and TRBJ1-1, the full variable domain reads KAGVTQTPRYLIKTRGQQVTLSCSPISGHRSVSWYQQTPGQGLQFLFEYFSETQRNKGNFPGRFSGRQFSNSRSEMNVSTLELGDSALYLCASRVDSLNTEAFFGQGTRLTVV.

V gene TRBV30 combines with J gene TRBJ1-1, with D possibly being TRBD1 (5 bases). The CDR3 is 11 amino acids. CDR1 is GTSNPN and CDR2 is SVGIG in the germline V gene (reference sequence). V shed 3 bases and J shed 5 bases, with 7 bases lying between them. The CDR3 is CAWSQGTEAFF. The CDR3 DNA reads as TGTGCCTGGAGCCAGGGAACTGAAGCTTTCTTT.

J is TRBJ1-1 and V is TRBV27, with D hard to call. V was pared by 5 bases and J by 1 base, with 11 bases between. There are 14 residues in the CDR3. Germline lookup yields CDR1 MNHEY and CDR2 SMNVEV (reference sequence). For the CDR3, the DNA is TGTGCCAGCAGTCTTTGGCAGGAGAACACTGAAGCTTTCTTT. As protein: CASSLWQENTEAFF.

This chain uses TRBV7-2 with TRBJ1-1, with 7 bases fitting TRBD1. The CDR3 runs to 13 residues. Trimming cost V 5 bases and J 1 base; bases outside gene matches: 1. Germline V lookup: CDR1 SGHTA, CDR2 FQGNSA. The CDR3 coding sequence is TGTGCCAGCAGCGGACAGGCGAACACTGAAGCTTTCTTT. Translated, it gives CASSGQANTEAFF.

The count of this clone is one. Within the sample, other DNA sequences also encode this same CDR3. The chain links TRBV29-1 to TRBJ1-6, with D possibly matching TRBD1 (5 bases). Per germline, CDR1 SQVTM and CDR2 ANQGSEA. The CDR3 extends over 15 amino acids. The ends were cut back, 4 bases at V and 5 bases at J, with 15 bases in the middle. The CDR3 DNA follows: TGCAGCGTTGTGGGGGGTCTCCTGGATAATTCACCCCTCCACTTT. Encoded protein: CSVVGGLLDNSPLHF.

The V gene is TRBV29-1, the J gene TRBJ2-7; 7 bases match TRBD1. Trimming at V came to 6 bases and at J to 3 bases, leaving 5 bases not matched to a gene. Germline lookup yields CDR1 SQVTM and CDR2 ANQGSEA. This CDR3 has 12 amino acids. Here the CDR3 DNA reads TGCAGCGTATGGGACAGCGTCTACGAGCAGTACTTC. Amino acid sequence: CSVWDSVYEQYF.

The sample holds a few counts of this clone. The CDR3 loop reads CAILRGSYGYTF. The CDR3 DNA is TGTGCCATACTTAGGGGGAGCTATGGCTACACCTTC. The V and J genes are TRBV28 and TRBJ1-2; a possible D gene is TRBD1 (6 bases). Deletions cut 10 bases from V and 4 bases from J, with 13 bases between. Germline V gene data show CDR1 as MDHEN and CDR2 as SYDVKM. CDR3 length: 12 residues.

The chain recombines TRBV25-1 with TRBJ2-1, with a weak D call TRBD1 (6 bases). In germline, CDR1 is MGHDK, CDR2 SYGVNS. V was clipped by 3 bases and J by 2 bases, with 11 bases between them. The CDR3 covers 15 residues. CDR3 in DNA: TGTGCCAGCAGTGAGAGCAACAGGGCCTACAATGAGCAGTTCTTC. Encoded protein: CASSESNRAYNEQFF.

The rearrangement joins TRBV7-9 to TRBJ2-5, with D possibly being TRBD2 (6 bases). CDR1 and CDR2 (germline): SEHNR, FQNEAQ (reference sequence). V was cut by 5 bases and J by 1 base, with 8 bases left in between. This CDR3 spans 13 amino acids. The DNA of the CDR3 is TGTGCCAGCAGCCCGGGGGTCCAAGAGACCCAGTACTTC. This sequence encodes CASSPGVQETQYF.